This paragraph reports one T cell receptor beta chain. Its antigen is undetermined. This CDR3 is built from 14 residues. V was pared by 7 bases and J by 3 bases, with 10 bases of the junction left unmatched. Germline CDR1 and CDR2: SQVTM and ANQGSEA. The source of the sample is a study of T-cell memory formation after mild COVID-19. Study-wide background: For the most part, TCR clusters were specific to one donor. The study's findings and limits: The finding that pre-infection memory included some responding clones suggested that cross-reactive memory joined.

Using its own MiXCR run on the 5' RACE reads, TCRdb lists one record per CDR3 protein. The sample holds some 250,000 distinct CDR3 sequences, roughly 18% seen once. Material for sequencing was PBMCs or a T cell subset sorted from them (not recorded which). The J gene is TRBJ2-5, the V gene TRBV29-1, with TRBD1 matching over 8 bases. This clonotype was obtained from a man between 18 and 29 years old who had mild COVID-19 (a few samples of this study predate the infection). Cell type and time point are not known. This chain's CDR3 is CSAEPSDREETQYF. The CDR3 DNA sequence: TGCAGCGCCGAACCTTCGGACAGGGAAGAGACCCAGTACTTC.